A single T cell receptor (beta chain) is shown here with its context. The antigen is undetermined. V was pared by 4 bases and J by 3 bases, with 12 bases between. Germline loops: CDR1 SGHVS, CDR2 FQNEAQ. The CDR3 extends over 14 amino acids. The source of the sample is a study of T cell responses to AZD1222 COVID-19 vaccine. The study, taken as a whole, reports: Spike-specific TCR repertoires showed rising breadth and depth after two AZD1222 doses.

Only in-frame clones appear in the TCRdb table, and some are missing; sequencing was by immunoSEQ multiplex PCR. The sample lists roughly 97,000 clones, approximately 90% occurring once. The sample consisted of peripheral blood, taken on day 0 of AZD1222 vaccination. This TCR was sampled from an adult in good health. This sequence joins TRBV7-8 and TRBJ1-2; D ambiguous. CDR3 residues: CASSSGVRDYGYTF. For the CDR3, the DNA is TGTGCCAGCAGCTCAGGAGTAAGGGACTATGGCTACACCTTC.